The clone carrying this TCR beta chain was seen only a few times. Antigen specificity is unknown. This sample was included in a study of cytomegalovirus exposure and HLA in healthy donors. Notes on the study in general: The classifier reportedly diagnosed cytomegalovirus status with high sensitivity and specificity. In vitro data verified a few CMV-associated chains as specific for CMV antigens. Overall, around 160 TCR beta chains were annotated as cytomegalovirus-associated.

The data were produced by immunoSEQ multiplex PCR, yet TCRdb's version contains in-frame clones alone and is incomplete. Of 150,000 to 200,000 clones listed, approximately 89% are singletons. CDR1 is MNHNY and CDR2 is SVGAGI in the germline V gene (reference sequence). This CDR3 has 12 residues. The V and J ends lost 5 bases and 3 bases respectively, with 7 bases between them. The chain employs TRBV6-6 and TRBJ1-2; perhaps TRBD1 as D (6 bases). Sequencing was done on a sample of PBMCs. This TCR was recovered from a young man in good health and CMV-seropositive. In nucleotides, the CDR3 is TGTGCCAGCAGTCGGACAGACTATGGCTACACCTTC. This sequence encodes CASSRTDYGYTF.